This paragraph reports one T cell receptor (beta chain). This CDR3 has 14 amino acids. V lost 3 bases to trimming and J lost 1 base, with 9 bases between them. Germline V CDR1 and CDR2: MNHEY, SMNVEV (reference sequence). TCRdb's copy holds only in-frame clones and misses some; the assay was immunoSEQ multiplex PCR. The sample lists around 100,000 clones, roughly four fifths seen once, with 0.99% in the top ten. This specimen belongs to a study of T cell clones after liver transplantation. The chain is built from TRBV27 and TRBJ1-1; no definite D call. The sequence was collected from a human donor who received a liver transplant. The source was CD4+ T cells from blood, collected before liver transplant. CDR3 residues: CASSFRSENTEAFF. CDR3 DNA sequence: TGTGCCAGCAGTTTCAGATCGGAGAACACTGAAGCTTTCTTT.